This T cell receptor (beta chain) stems from a study of blood T cell repertoires in COVID-19. Across the whole study: Whether acute or convalescent, the COVID-19 samples came from the United States, Italy and Spain.

This clone was seen only a few times. After removal of 5 bases from V and 7 bases from J, the junction contained 8 bases not matched to a gene. Per the germline V gene, CDR1 is SGHTA and CDR2 is FQGNSA. The length of the CDR3 is 16 residues. Only in-frame clones appear in the TCRdb table, and some are missing; sequencing was by immunoSEQ multiplex PCR. Among roughly 110,000 clones listed, 84% were seen once. The receptor comes from a human donor in a cohort sampled during active COVID-19. The sample comprised peripheral blood. The chain combines TRBV7-2 with TRBJ1-6, with 10 nucleotides matching TRBD1. For the CDR3, the DNA is TGTGCCAGCAGCCCCGACGCGACAGGGGGCAATTCACCCCTCCACTTT. Translation gives CASSPDATGGNSPLHF.